These 30 T cell receptor beta chains originate from one sample sequenced in a study of blood T cell repertoires in COVID-19. Here immunoSEQ multiplex PCR was the method, and the copy in TCRdb shows in-frame clones only, minus some. Of about 200,000 clones detected, about 79% appear once; the ten largest clones hold about 13%. Specimen: peripheral blood. The source of these receptors is a human donor in a cohort sampled during active COVID-19.

CDR3 protein: CASSIEETQYF. The DNA for the CDR3 is TGTGCCAGCTCAATCGAAGAGACCCAGTACTTC. The rearrangement joins TRBV18 to TRBJ2-5, with D unresolved. This CDR3 has 11 amino acids. The germline V gene encodes CDR1 KGHSH and CDR2 LQKENI. Trimming removed 5 bases from V and 3 bases from J, with 4 bases in between.

The V gene is TRBV28, the J gene TRBJ2-1, with 10 bases that match TRBD2. The V gene end was trimmed by 3 bases and the J gene end by 9 bases; junction bases not matched to a gene: 8. In germline, CDR1 is MDHEN, CDR2 SYDVKM. The CDR3 runs 15 residues. CDR3 sequence reads: CASSFQLAGASEQFF. Here the CDR3 DNA reads TGTGCCAGCAGTTTTCAGCTAGCGGGAGCGAGTGAGCAGTTCTTC.

The chain carries TRBV18 and TRBJ2-7; TRBD2 matches at 13 bases. Trimming took 2 bases from V and 2 from J; bases not matched to a gene: 3. The CDR3 is 16 amino acids. Looked up from germline, CDR1 is KGHSH and CDR2 is LQKENI. CDR3 DNA sequence: TGTGCCAGCTCACCATTTGGGACTAGCGGGACCTACGAGCAGTACTTC. Protein sequence: CASSPFGTSGTYEQYF.

This clone was picked up a small number of times. The rearrangement joins TRBV11-2 to TRBJ2-1; 7 positions agree with TRBD2. J lost 4 bases, V lost 5 bases, and 11 bases had no gene match. CDR3 size: 16 residues. Germline V CDR1 and CDR2: SGHAT, FQNNGV. CDR3 region: CASSRLMGGRYNEQFF. Written as DNA, the CDR3 is TGTGCCAGCAGCCGCCTAATGGGAGGGCGGTACAATGAGCAGTTCTTC.

The rearrangement uses TRBV14 and TRBJ2-3; tentatively, D is TRBD2 (5 bases). CDR1 is SGHDN, CDR2 FVKESK, per germline. There are 13 residues in the CDR3. V shed 0 bases and J shed 9 bases, with 10 bases lying between them. The DNA for the CDR3 is TGTGCCAGCAGCCAAGACGGGCCTAGCACGCAGTATTTT. This encodes CASSQDGPSTQYF.

V and J are TRBV2 and TRBJ1-5; a possible D gene is TRBD1 (6 bases). V was pared by 2 bases and J by 2 bases, with 13 bases between. CDR3 size: 16 residues. Looked up from germline, CDR1 is SNHLY and CDR2 is FYNNEI. The CDR3 DNA reads TGTGCCAGCAGTGAAAGGGGGACCCTGGGCAATCAGCCCCAGCATTTT. Amino acid sequence: CASSERGTLGNQPQHF.

The genes are TRBV5-1 and TRBJ2-7; the match to TRBD2 covers 14 bases. V trimming: 7 bases; J trimming: 4 bases; junction bases outside the gene matches: 4. From germline, CDR1 is SGHRS and CDR2 YFSETQ. The CDR3 runs 14 residues. The CDR3 DNA is TGCGCCAGCCGACGGACTAGCGGGGGGTACGAGCAGTACTTC. Amino acids: CASRRTSGGYEQYF.

This chain uses TRBV12-3 or TRBV12-4 with TRBJ1-4; no definite D call. The V and J ends lost 6 bases and 8 bases respectively, with 7 bases between them. The CDR3 extends over 11 amino acids. CDR3 sequence (DNA): TGTGCCAGCAGGGGGAGGGAAAAACTGTTTTTT. This translates into CASRGREKLFF.

About this clone itself: The DNA is left out, because the CDR3 cannot be placed on it with certainty; the CDR3 is given as TCRdb lists it. The CDR3 is CASILGRSYNEQFF. The chain employs TRBV10-2 and TRBJ2-1; TRBD1, the table's D call, was not compared with the DNA. A total of 14 residues make up the CDR3, ends included. Germline CDR1 reads WSHSY; CDR2 reads SAAADI.

A single count supports this clone. The J gene is TRBJ2-3, the V gene TRBV25-1; the match to TRBD2 covers 11 bases. The CDR3 loop spans 15 amino acids. Trimming removed 10 bases from V and 2 bases from J; junction bases left unmatched: 8. Germline values: CDR1 MGHDK, CDR2 SYGVNS. The CDR3 sequence: CATQGLAAITDTQYF. The CDR3 bases are TGTGCCACCCAGGGACTAGCGGCTATCACAGATACGCAGTATTTT.

As regards this clone: The sample has other DNA sequences that encode this CDR3 too. The chain uses TRBV28 and TRBJ2-3; D is unclear. V was clipped by 6 bases and J by 3 bases, with 4 bases between them. The length of the CDR3 is 11 residues. Germline CDR1 is MDHEN and CDR2 is SYDVKM. The CDR3 protein is CASRLTDTQYF. The CDR3 DNA reads TGTGCCAGCAGGCTAACAGATACGCAGTATTTT.

CDR3 loop: CASSERAGGLYNEQFF. CDR3 coding DNA: TGTGCCAGCAGTGAACGGGCGGGGGGACTATACAATGAGCAGTTCTTC. J is TRBJ2-1 and V is TRBV6-1, with 8 bases aligning to TRBD2. In germline, CDR1 is MNHNS, CDR2 SASEGT. J lost 4 bases, V lost 2 bases, and 7 bases had no gene match. CDR3 length: 16 amino acids.

A word on this clone: Within the sample, other DNA sequences also encode this same CDR3. The rearrangement links TRBV28 to TRBJ2-7; 9 bases match TRBD1. CDR1 is MDHEN and CDR2 is SYDVKM in the germline V gene. The CDR3 consists of 14 residues. J was trimmed by 4 bases and V by 5 bases; bases with no gene match: 6. For the CDR3, the DNA is TGTGCCAGCAGTCTCGACAGGGGGTGGTACGAGCAGTACTTC. Its translation is CASSLDRGWYEQYF. The full variable domain, its missing parts supplied by reference TRBV28 and TRBJ2-7, is DVKVTQSSRYLVKRTGEKVFLECVQDMDHENMFWYRQDPGLGLRLIYFSYDVKMKEKGDIPEGYSVSREKKERFSLILESASTNQTSMYLCASSLDRGWYEQYFGPGTRLTVT.

Only one count was recorded for this clone. The chain couples TRBV28 to TRBJ1-2; weak D call: TRBD1 (5 bases). Germline-derived CDR1 and CDR2 are MDHEN and SYDVKM. The V end was cut by 2 bases, the J end by 5 bases, with 18 bases between. The CDR3 runs 16 residues. The CDR3, as DNA: TGTGCCAGCAGTTTAATGGTGGGGCAGACCAAATATGGCTACACCTTC. This translates into CASSLMVGQTKYGYTF.

This chain uses TRBV3-1 (or the pseudogene TRBV3-2) with TRBJ1-2, with D possibly TRBD1 on 6 matching bases. The CDR3 is made up of 14 amino acids. Germline lookup yields CDR1 LGHDT and CDR2 YNNKEL (reference sequence). V was pared by 4 bases and J by 0 bases, with 9 bases between. CDR3 nucleotides: TGTGCCAGCAGCCCAGGGGCCTCTAACTATGGCTACACCTTC. Translation gives CASSPGASNYGYTF.

The rearrangement joins TRBV19 to TRBJ1-4; D gene ambiguous. V dropped 4 bases and J dropped 4 bases, with 13 bases sitting between them. Germline values: CDR1 LNHDA, CDR2 SQIVND (reference sequence). The CDR3 covers 15 residues. CDR3 residues: CASSNSYLINEKLFF. Here the CDR3 DNA reads TGTGCCAGTAGTAACAGCTATCTGATTAATGAAAAACTGTTTTTT.

The J gene is TRBJ2-1, the V gene TRBV19; a possible D gene is TRBD1 (6 bases). The germline V gene encodes CDR1 LNHDA and CDR2 SQIVND (reference sequence). With 8 bases removed from V and 7 bases from J, the gap between germline ends came to 12 bases. The CDR3 has 12 amino acids. The CDR3 DNA is TGTGCCAGTGATCGAGGGGGTAATGAGCAGTTCTTC. Amino acid sequence: CASDRGGNEQFF.

This rearrangement joins TRBV9 to TRBJ2-1, with 8 bases that match TRBD2. Germline V gene sequence: CDR1 SGDLS, CDR2 YYNGEE. V trimming: 4 bases; J trimming: 6 bases; junction bases outside the gene matches: 9. The length of the CDR3 is 15 residues. The CDR3 bases are TGTGCCAGCAGCCCCCAAGCGGGAGTTCTCAATGAGCAGTTCTTC. Translating gives CASSPQAGVLNEQFF.

J is TRBJ2-4 and V is TRBV7-8, with TRBD1 as a possible D gene (5 bases). Germline CDR1 is SGHVS and CDR2 is FQNEAQ. The CDR3 extends over 17 amino acids. Trimming stripped 5 bases from V and 2 bases from J, with 19 bases between. The CDR3 nucleotides are TGTGCCAGCAGCCTCCGCAGGGCAGGGCAAACCAAAAACATTCAGTACTTC. It codes for CASSLRRAGQTKNIQYF.

This rearrangement joins TRBV10-3 to TRBJ2-5; TRBD1 might be the D (7 bases). The CDR3 has 13 residues. Trimming cost V 10 bases and J 3 bases, with 15 bases left between them. CDR1 is ENHRY, CDR2 SYGVKD, per germline. The CDR3 DNA sequence: TGTGCCAACAGGCGGGACAGCGAAGAGACCCAGTACTTC. It is translated as CANRRDSEETQYF.

The rearrangement uses TRBV3-1 (or the pseudogene TRBV3-2) and TRBJ2-2; no definite D call. Trimming pared 2 bases from V and 7 bases from J, leaving 14 bases between. Germline V gene data show CDR1 as LGHDT and CDR2 as YNNKEL (reference sequence). The length of the CDR3 is 15 residues. CDR3: CASSQFGSPGGELFF. The CDR3 nucleotides are TGTGCCAGCAGCCAATTCGGTTCCCCGGGCGGGGAGCTGTTTTTT.

The chain uses TRBV25-1 and TRBJ1-6; 11 nucleotides agree with TRBD1. The V gene's germline CDR1 is MGHDK and CDR2 SYGVNS. V dropped 2 bases and J dropped 8; count of bases not matched to a gene: 2. The CDR3 has 15 amino acids. The CDR3, as DNA: TGTGCCAGCAGTGAAGGGACAGGGGGGTATTCACCCCTCCACTTT. Translated: CASSEGTGGYSPLHF.

Here the CDR3 reads CASSGPWASGRDEQFF. The DNA of the CDR3 is TGTGCCAGCAGTGGCCCCTGGGCTAGCGGGAGGGATGAGCAGTTCTTC. The chain combines TRBV2 with TRBJ2-1, with TRBD2 matching 12 bases. Trimming removed 4 bases from V and 8 bases from J; junction bases left unmatched: 9. In germline, CDR1 is SNHLY, CDR2 FYNNEI. The length of the CDR3 is 16 residues.

V gene TRBV11-2 combines with J gene TRBJ2-1; perhaps TRBD1 as D (6 bases). CDR3 length equals 12 residues. CDR1 is SGHAT and CDR2 is FQNNGV in the germline V gene. The V end was cut by 5 bases, the J end by 7 bases, with 9 bases between. The CDR3 protein is CASSQGWNEQFF. As DNA, the CDR3 is TGTGCCAGCAGCCAGGGGTGGAATGAGCAGTTCTTC.

V and J are TRBV5-5 and TRBJ1-1, with D perhaps matching TRBD1 (5 bases). Germline assignment: CDR1 SGHKS and CDR2 YYEKEE (reference sequence). CDR3 length equals 14 residues. With 5 bases removed from V and 1 base from J, the gap between germline ends came to 12 bases. CDR3 region: CASSSRTGNTEAFF. The DNA of the CDR3 is TGTGCCAGCAGTTCCCGTACAGGGAACACTGAAGCTTTCTTT. The variable domain in full, completed from reference TRBV5-5 and TRBJ1-1, reads DAGVTQSPTHLIKTRGQQVTLRCSPISGHKSVSWYQQVLGQGPQFIFQYYEKEERGRGNFPDRFSARQFPNYSSELNVNALLLGDSALYLCASSSRTGNTEAFFGQGTRLTVV.

The rearrangement links TRBV18 to TRBJ1-6, with 10 bases that match TRBD1. The junction had 2 bases not matched to a gene; V was cut back by 1 base and J by 2 bases. CDR1 KGHSH and CDR2 LQKENI come from the germline V gene. This CDR3 has 17 amino acids. The CDR3 DNA sequence: TGTGCCAGCTCACCACGACAGGGGGCCGCCTATAATTCACCCCTCCACTTT. Its translation is CASSPRQGAAYNSPLHF.

This clone turned up a few times. This chain joins TRBV5-5 and TRBJ2-7, with 11 bases aligning to TRBD2. This CDR3 has 16 amino acids. Germline loops: CDR1 SGHKS, CDR2 YYEKEE (reference sequence). After removal of 0 bases from V and 2 bases from J, the junction contained 4 bases not matched to a gene. CDR3 bases: TGTGCCAGCAGCTTGGGTTTAGCGGGAGGGGCCTACGAGCAGTACTTC. It specifies CASSLGLAGGAYEQYF.

The chain employs TRBV19 and TRBJ2-3, with 9 bases matching TRBD1. Germline V gene data show CDR1 as LNHDA and CDR2 as SQIVND (reference sequence). The CDR3 covers 15 residues. The ends lost 11 bases at V and 0 bases at J; junction bases unmatched: 9. CDR3 region: CASARGQGSTDTQYF. CDR3 nucleotide sequence: TGTGCCTCAGCTAGGGGACAGGGAAGCACAGATACGCAGTATTTT.

The V gene is TRBV19, the J gene TRBJ1-5, with TRBD1 identical over 8 bases. This CDR3 comprises 15 residues. The trim removed 8 bases at V and 3 bases at J, leaving 9 bases unmatched. The germline CDR1 and CDR2 sequences are LNHDA and SQIVND (reference sequence). This CDR3 reads CASAGQAPINQPQHF. CDR3 nucleotides: TGTGCCAGTGCGGGACAGGCCCCTATCAATCAGCCCCAGCATTTT.

The V call is TRBV6-1, the J call TRBJ2-6; no firm D call. Germline loops: CDR1 MNHNS, CDR2 SASEGT. Trimming removed 2 bases from V and 4 bases from J, with 6 bases in between. This CDR3 comprises 14 residues. The CDR3 sequence: CASSEIAGANVLTF. For the CDR3, the DNA is TGTGCCAGCAGTGAAATCGCGGGGGCCAACGTCCTGACTTTC.